This T cell receptor beta chain stems from a study of long-term antiretroviral therapy in people with HIV. Broader study findings: Blood specimens, gathered between the mid-2000s and the late 2010s, were possibly obtained under older ART regimens. Clones that had undergone expansion before ART prevailed in the repertoire throughout all time points.

V lost 0 bases and J 6 bases, leaving 12 bases between the germline ends. The CDR3 runs to 14 residues. From germline, CDR1 is PRHDT and CDR2 FYEKMQ (reference sequence). Notes on this clone: Its specificity is not known.

Until DNA extraction, the samples held between about 1-10 million cryopreserved PBMC. Sequencing relied on immunoSEQ assay v3.0, run at survey level. TCRdb keeps only in-frame clones here, not all; method: immunoSEQ multiplex PCR. Counted here are 25,000 to 30,000 clones, roughly nine tenths occurring once; the ten biggest clones make up less than 4.5%. Sequences were derived from unsorted PBMCs, sampled 3.1 years after starting antiretroviral therapy. The TCR originated in a man aged 18 to 30 with HIV. The chain carries TRBV13 and TRBJ2-7; tentatively, D is TRBD1 (7 bases). The CDR3 nucleotides are TGTGCCAGCAGCTTAGGCGCTCAGGGGGGCGAGCAGTACTTC. It is translated as CASSLGAQGGEQYF.